One and the same sample provided the 17 T cell receptor beta chains below, sequenced in a study of shared clonotypes between healthy human individuals. Profiling relied on immunoSEQ multiplex PCR, and the TCRdb table lists in-frame clones only, not all of them. The data hold over 75,000 clones, with 68% observed a single time. Sequenced: memory CD8+ T cells sorted from blood. Subset defined: CD45RO+ cells pooled with CCR7-negative TemRA cells. The receptors shown here come from a man aged 25-45 years in good health.

Notes on this clone: A much larger clone differs from this one at a single base, so this may be a read error. The chain employs TRBV13 and TRBJ2-7; D gene ambiguous. There are 16 residues in the CDR3. V was pared by 4 bases and J by 0 bases, with 16 bases between. Germline lookup yields CDR1 PRHDT and CDR2 FYEKMQ (reference sequence). The CDR3 region is CASSSGLWESSYEQYF. The CDR3, as DNA: TGTGCCAGCAGCTCCGGTCTGTGGGAAAGCTCCTACGAGCAGTACTTC.

This clone occurred once. The chain has TRBV5-1 and TRBJ2-2; the match to TRBD1 covers 8 bases. Trimming cost V 3 bases and J 4 bases; bases outside gene matches: 8. Germline V lookup: CDR1 SGHRS, CDR2 YFSETQ. The CDR3 is made up of 16 amino acids. CDR3 nucleotide sequence: TGCGCCAGCAGCTCAGGGGGCCCCCCCTTCACCGGGGAGCTGTTTTTT. This gives the protein CASSSGGPPFTGELFF.

This clone was counted only a few times. V usage is TRBV7-2 and J usage is TRBJ2-7; 13 bases agree with TRBD2. Per germline, CDR1 SGHTA and CDR2 FQGNSA. J gave up 7 bases and V 8 bases, and 8 bases lay outside the gene matches. The CDR3 loop spans 14 amino acids. The CDR3 DNA is TGTGCCAGCGGACGAGGACTAGCGGGAGATGAGCAGTACTTC. Translation gives CASGRGLAGDEQYF.

The chain links TRBV25-1 to TRBJ1-1; D is uncertain. Trimming shortened V by 5 bases and J by 5 bases, and 15 bases separated the two germline ends. This CDR3 has 14 amino acids. Germline CDR1 is MGHDK and CDR2 is SYGVNS. The CDR3 region is CASSTPGTLTEAFF. The CDR3 coding sequence is TGTGCCAGCAGTACCCCAGGAACACTGACTGAAGCTTTCTTT.

This clone has a handful of counts. V is TRBV2 and J is TRBJ1-5; D ambiguous. This CDR3 spans 14 amino acids. The V end was cut by 7 bases, the J end by 2 bases, with 12 bases between. The germline V gene has CDR1 SNHLY and CDR2 FYNNEI. The CDR3 spells CASKWAGGNQPQHF. The CDR3 region has the DNA TGTGCCAGCAAGTGGGCTGGTGGCAATCAGCCCCAGCATTTT.

This chain joins TRBV25-1 and TRBJ2-5; 7 positions match TRBD1. The CDR3 is 13 residues long. Germline CDR1 reads MGHDK; CDR2 reads SYGVNS. Trimming cost V 8 bases and J 4 bases; bases outside gene matches: 7. DNA for the CDR3: TGTGCCAGCTCCGGGACAGTTCGAGAGACCCAGTACTTC. The encoded protein is CASSGTVRETQYF.

The chain employs TRBV4-3 and TRBJ2-1; TRBD2 is a possible D gene (6 bases). The V gene's germline CDR1 is LGHNA and CDR2 YSLEER. This CDR3 contains 17 residues. Trimming removed 0 bases at V and 3 bases at J, with 15 bases between. The CDR3 coding sequence is TGCGCCAGCAGCCAAGAGGGTATCGGGAGTATCTACAATGAGCAGTTCTTC. Protein: CASSQEGIGSIYNEQFF.

J is TRBJ2-7 and V is TRBV5-1; D possibly corresponds to TRBD1 (6 bases). The germline V and J ends were trimmed by 0 bases and 4 bases, with 17 bases remaining between them. In germline, CDR1 is SGHRS, CDR2 YFSETQ. The CDR3 is 16 residues long. DNA for the CDR3: TGCGCCAGCAGCTTGGCCCCTAGACAGGCTGAGTACGAGCAGTACTTC. It specifies CASSLAPRQAEYEQYF.

The V gene is TRBV2, the J gene TRBJ1-5, with a possible D match to TRBD1 (6 bases). Trimming removed 6 bases at V and 3 bases at J, with 9 bases between. The CDR3 has 13 amino acids. Germline CDR1 and CDR2: SNHLY and FYNNEI. The CDR3 nucleotides are TGTGCCAGCAGGAGGGACAACAATCAGCCCCAGCATTTT. Translation gives CASRRDNNQPQHF.

This clone was seen just once. The V gene is TRBV7-7, the J gene TRBJ2-1; D may match TRBD1 or TRBD2 (5 bases each). The germline V gene has CDR1 SSHAT and CDR2 FNYEAQ (reference sequence). V lost 4 bases and J lost 5, with 9 bases in between. This CDR3 has 13 residues. In DNA form, the CDR3 reads TGTGCCAGCAGCTCGGGACCGCACAATGAGCAGTTCTTC. As protein: CASSSGPHNEQFF.

This clone occurred a few times. The junction shows a germline mismatch at one end, possibly a read error. The CDR3 sequence: CASSYSREGPDGELFF. Written as DNA, the CDR3 is TGTGCCAGCAGTTACTCGCGGGAGGGCCCTGACGGGGAGCTGTTTTTT. The chain employs TRBV6-4 and TRBJ2-2; 9 positions agree with TRBD2. CDR1 and CDR2 (germline): MRHNA, SNTAGT. The CDR3 length is 16 residues.

This clone was seen a few times. The V gene is TRBV10-2, the J gene TRBJ2-7; TRBD1 aligns across 8 bases. The V gene's germline CDR1 is WSHSY and CDR2 SAAADI. V lost 9 bases to trimming and J lost 3 bases; unmatched junction nucleotides: 7. The CDR3 sequence is 13 residues long. The CDR3, as DNA: TGCGCCAGTTCCGGGACAGGAGTCTACGAGCAGTACTTC. This translates into CASSGTGVYEQYF.

This clone occurred a few times. The chain combines TRBV6-5 with TRBJ2-7; TRBD1 matches 11 bases. V was clipped by 8 bases and J by 3 bases; unmatched bases: 9. The CDR3 sequence is 15 residues long. Per germline, CDR1 MNHEY and CDR2 SVGAGI. Written as DNA, the CDR3 is TGTGCCAGCTCCCTGACCGGGACAGGGGGCTACGAGCAGTACTTC. Translated, it gives CASSLTGTGGYEQYF.

This clone was observed a handful of times. CDR3: CASSSTSSPTKNNEQFF. The CDR3, as DNA: TGTGCCAGCAGTTCCACCTCTAGTCCGACTAAAAACAATGAGCAGTTCTTC. The chain combines TRBV28 with TRBJ2-1; a possible D gene is TRBD2 (5 bases). Germline V gives CDR1 MDHEN, CDR2 SYDVKM. The CDR3 totals 17 residues. The germline V and J ends were trimmed by 4 bases and 5 bases, with 21 bases remaining between them.

The sample holds a few counts of this clone. The chain has TRBV4-1 and TRBJ2-7; 10 positions match TRBD1. The CDR3 runs to 15 residues. Trimming took 3 bases from V and 1 from J; bases not matched to a gene: 3. Germline loops: CDR1 MGHRA, CDR2 YSYEKL. This CDR3 is CASSQDRGSSYEQYF. The CDR3 nucleotides are TGCGCCAGCAGCCAGGACAGGGGGTCTTCCTACGAGCAGTACTTC.

Here the CDR3 DNA reads TGTGCCAGCAGTCTGCGGGCTACGACCTACGAGCAGTACTTC. Encoded protein: CASSLRATTYEQYF. The genes are TRBV2 and TRBJ2-7; TRBD2 is a possible D gene (5 bases). V lost 5 bases and J 2 bases, leaving 13 bases between the germline ends. The CDR3 is 14 residues long. Germline CDR1 and CDR2: SNHLY and FYNNEI.

The chain couples TRBV25-1 to TRBJ1-2; D call uncertain. V was shortened by 2 bases and J by 4 bases, with 11 bases between the two germline ends. Germline CDR1 MGHDK, CDR2 SYGVNS. The CDR3 runs to 14 residues. The CDR3 loop is CASSEAKQGYGYTF. CDR3 in DNA: TGTGCCAGCAGTGAAGCTAAACAAGGCTATGGCTACACCTTC.